What follows is one TCR beta chain and its context. The sample originates from a study of control samples from healthy donors and cancer patients. Here immunoSEQ multiplex PCR was the method, and the copy in TCRdb shows in-frame clones only, minus some. The sample holds under 200,000 clones, around 90% seen once. This CDR3 comprises 16 residues. Losses at the gene ends were 0 bases for V and 10 bases for J; bases not matched to a gene: 14. Per the germline V gene, CDR1 is SGHRS and CDR2 is YFSETQ. The chain carries TRBV5-1 and TRBJ1-1, with TRBD1 identical over 8 bases. This clonotype originated in a woman under 40 in good health. Sequenced sample: blood. CDR3 sequence (DNA): TGCGCCAGCAGCTTGGCCTGGGCAGGGGGCCCTATTGGAGCTTTCTTT. Residues: CASSLAWAGGPIGAFF.